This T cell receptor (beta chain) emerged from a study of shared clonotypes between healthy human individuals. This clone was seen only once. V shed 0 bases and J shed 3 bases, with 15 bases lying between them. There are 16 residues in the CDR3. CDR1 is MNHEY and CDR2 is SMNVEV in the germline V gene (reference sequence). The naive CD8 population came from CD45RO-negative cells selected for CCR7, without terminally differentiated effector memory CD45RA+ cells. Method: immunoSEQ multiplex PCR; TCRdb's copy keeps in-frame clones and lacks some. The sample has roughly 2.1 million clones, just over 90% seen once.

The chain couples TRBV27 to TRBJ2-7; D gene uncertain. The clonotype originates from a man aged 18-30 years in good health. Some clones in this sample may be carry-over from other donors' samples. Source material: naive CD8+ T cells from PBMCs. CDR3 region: CASSLSSKTHNYEQYF. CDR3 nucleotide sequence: TGTGCCAGCAGTTTATCGTCGAAGACACATAACTACGAGCAGTACTTC.